A single sample is the source of the 22 T cell receptor beta chains below, sequenced in a study of T cells in Graves' hyperthyroidism and ophthalmopathy (dated by TCRdb to the late 2010s). Libraries were built with multiplex PCR. TCRdb lists the instrument as Illumina HiSeq 2000. The TCR beta CDR3 regions were amplified from RNA transcripts. The first round of RT-PCR for the TCR CDR3 was performed with the HTBI primer set and the Qiagen OneStep RT-PCR kit. Clones were called with MiXCR by TCRdb after fastp trimmed the public reads at Q25, and only in-frame beta chains were retained. Rows are unified per CDR3 protein, each entry keeping the most common DNA and genes. Counted in this sample were roughly 550,000 distinct CDR3 sequences; approximately 16% of them appeared once. 29% of the sample is taken by the ten largest. Sequenced: blood. The receptor source for this set is a young woman with Graves' ophthalmopathy.

The rearrangement links TRBV24-1 to TRBJ2-1; D might be TRBD2 (6 bases). The V and J ends lost 4 bases and 7 bases respectively, with 19 bases between them. Germline V lookup: CDR1 KGHDR, CDR2 SFDVKD. The CDR3 is 16 amino acids. The CDR3 region is CATSDPQGAGRNEQFF. The CDR3 region has the DNA TGTGCCACCAGTGACCCACAAGGTGCAGGGAGGAATGAGCAGTTCTTC.

This clonotype was seen many times. The V call is TRBV6-1, the J call TRBJ2-5, with 10 positions matching TRBD2. CDR1 is MNHNS and CDR2 is SASEGT in the germline V gene. The CDR3 is 17 amino acids. V shed 5 bases, J shed 1 base, and the junction held 10 bases outside the gene matches. The CDR3 nucleotides read TGTGCCAGCAGTCCTCTGCCCGGACTAGCGGTCCAAGAGACCCAGTACTTC. It specifies CASSPLPGLAVQETQYF.

This clonotype was picked up many times. The rearrangement joins TRBV11-2 to TRBJ2-3; no clear D. The CDR3 consists of 12 residues. Germline CDR1 SGHAT, CDR2 FQNNGV. V lost 5 bases to trimming and J lost 6 bases, with 9 bases between them. The CDR3: CASSPSVDTQYF. The CDR3 nucleotides are TGTGCCAGCAGCCCCAGCGTCGATACGCAGTATTTT.

This clonotype was recorded at least ten times. This chain's CDR3 is CASRRTSGSSYEQYF. In nucleotides, the CDR3 is TGTGCCAGCAGACGGACTAGCGGGAGCTCCTACGAGCAGTACTTC. This chain joins TRBV12-3 or TRBV12-4 and TRBJ2-7; TRBD2 matches at 13 bases. This CDR3 spans 15 amino acids. Trimming at V came to 6 bases and at J to 0 bases, leaving 2 bases not matched to a gene.

This clonotype was recorded a few times. CDR3 in DNA: TGTGCCAGCAGCTCACCTGGCTCGGTCCACGAGCAGTACTTC. It is translated as CASSSPGSVHEQYF. This sequence joins TRBV7-8 and TRBJ2-7, with unresolved D. CDR1 is SGHVS, CDR2 FQNEAQ, per germline. The ends were cut back, 4 bases at V and 5 bases at J, with 15 bases in the middle. The length of the CDR3 is 14 residues.

In this sample, this clonotype turned up many times. This chain connects TRBV6-1 to TRBJ2-7; D uncertain. This CDR3 has 15 residues. V lost 1 base to trimming and J lost 3 bases, with 13 bases between them. The germline V gene has CDR1 MNHNS and CDR2 SASEGT. CDR3: CASSEDWVNRYEQYF. The CDR3 bases are TGTGCCAGCAGTGAAGACTGGGTAAATCGCTACGAGCAGTACTTC.

The rearrangement joins TRBV20-1 to TRBJ1-2; D is possibly TRBD1 (5 bases). With 6 bases removed from V and 8 bases from J, the gap between germline ends came to 19 bases. Germline assignment: CDR1 DFQATT and CDR2 SNEGSKA (reference sequence). CDR3 size: 13 residues. The CDR3, as DNA: TGCAGTGCCCCCAGGGAGGGTAGCTGGGGCTACACCTTC. Translation: CSAPREGSWGYTF.

This clonotype was recorded at least ten times. This chain joins TRBV18 and TRBJ2-5; D is uncertain. This CDR3 has 13 residues. Germline CDR1 is KGHSH and CDR2 is LQKENI. V lost 0 bases, J lost 3 bases, and 5 bases lay in between. In DNA form, the CDR3 reads TGTGCCAGCTCACCACCAGATGAAGAGACCCAGTACTTC. This translates into CASSPPDEETQYF. Together with reference TRBV18 and TRBJ2-5, the CDR3 gives the full variable domain: NAGVMQNPRHLVRRRGQEARLRCSPMKGHSHVYWYRQLPEEGLKFMVYLQKENIIDESGMPKERFSAEFPKEGPSILRIQQVVRGDSAAYFCASSPPDEETQYFGPGTRLLVL.

This clonotype was found a few times. The chain is built from TRBV20-1 and TRBJ2-7; D might be TRBD2 (6 bases). This CDR3 spans 14 amino acids. Germline V gene lookup returns CDR1 DFQATT and CDR2 SNEGSKA (reference sequence). V lost 5 bases to trimming and J lost 3 bases, with 17 bases between them. The CDR3 here is CSAPRGGPLYEQYF. Here the CDR3 DNA reads TGCAGTGCTCCTAGAGGAGGGCCTCTCTACGAGCAGTACTTC.

The V and J genes are TRBV20-1 and TRBJ2-3, with 10 nucleotides matching TRBD2. The junction had 3 bases not matched to a gene; V was cut back by 3 bases and J by 0 bases. CDR1 DFQATT and CDR2 SNEGSKA come from the germline V gene (reference sequence). The CDR3 is 15 residues long. The CDR3 loop is CSARGLALSTDTQYF. The DNA of the CDR3 is TGCAGTGCTAGGGGACTAGCGTTGAGCACAGATACGCAGTATTTT.

This clonotype has a count of ten or more. V gene TRBV28 combines with J gene TRBJ2-7; 7 nucleotides line up with TRBD1. V lost 6 bases and J lost 2; bases outside the gene matches: 10. CDR1 is MDHEN and CDR2 is SYDVKM in the germline V gene. This CDR3 is 15 amino acids long. This chain's CDR3 is CASSDDRVYPYEQYF. The DNA for the CDR3 is TGTGCCAGCAGCGATGACAGGGTTTACCCCTACGAGCAGTACTTC.

This clonotype has just a few counts. V usage is TRBV6-6 and J usage is TRBJ2-7, with 9 bases aligning to TRBD2. From germline, CDR1 is MNHNY and CDR2 SVGAGI (reference sequence). This CDR3 has 17 amino acids. V was pared by 0 bases and J by 2 bases, with 8 bases of the junction left unmatched. The CDR3 DNA sequence: TGTGCCAGCAGTTACTCCCCTAGCGGGAACCATGCCTACGAGCAGTACTTC. It codes for CASSYSPSGNHAYEQYF.

This clonotype was observed at least ten times. J is TRBJ1-4 and V is TRBV7-2; D is perhaps TRBD1 (5 bases). CDR1 and CDR2 (germline): SGHTA, FQGNSA. The CDR3 length is 13 residues. Trimming stripped 4 bases from V and 5 bases from J, with 8 bases between. This CDR3 is CASSSGPNEKLFF. Here the CDR3 DNA reads TGTGCCAGCAGCTCAGGGCCGAATGAAAAACTGTTTTTT.

Concerning this clonotype itself: Possible read error: a much larger clone is one base away. The chain employs TRBV11-2 and TRBJ2-7; D ambiguous. This CDR3 contains 14 residues. CDR1 and CDR2 from the germline V gene are SGHAT and FQNNGV. CDR3 nucleotides: TGTGCCAGAAGCTTAGTTGCAGATAACTACGAGCAGTACTTC. Translated, it gives CARSLVADNYEQYF.

This clonotype was detected ten times or more. CDR3 residues: CASSRDRATNEKLFF. The CDR3 coding sequence is TGTGCCAGCAGCCGGGACAGGGCAACTAATGAAAAACTGTTTTTT. This sequence joins TRBV3-1 and TRBJ1-4; TRBD1 aligns across 9 bases. Germline CDR1 is LGHDT and CDR2 is YNNKEL (reference sequence). The CDR3 sequence is 15 residues long. V dropped 4 bases and J dropped 0; count of bases not matched to a gene: 0. The entire variable domain, with the rest obtained from reference TRBV3-1 and TRBJ1-4, is as follows: DTAVSQTPKYLVTQMGNDKSIKCEQNLGHDTMYWYKQDSKKFLKIMFSYNNKELIINETVPNRFSPKSPDKAHLNLHINSLELGDSAVYFCASSRDRATNEKLFFGSGTQLSVL.

This chain uses TRBV24-1 with TRBJ2-1, with TRBD1 matching over 7 bases. Germline assignment: CDR1 KGHDR and CDR2 SFDVKD. The CDR3 is 15 residues long. V shed 4 bases, J shed 1 base, and the junction held 3 bases outside the gene matches. The CDR3 bases are TGTGCCACCAGTGACCCGGGACAGTCCTACAATGAGCAGTTCTTC. It codes for CATSDPGQSYNEQFF.

This clonotype has at least ten counts. This chain connects TRBV7-2 to TRBJ1-2; D perhaps matches TRBD1 (6 bases). V lost 6 bases to trimming and J lost 7 bases, with 15 bases between them. The CDR3 length is 13 residues. CDR1 and CDR2 (germline): SGHTA, FQGNSA. CDR3 region: CASSQTGFGGYTF. CDR3 DNA sequence: TGTGCCAGCAGTCAGACAGGTTTTGGTGGCTACACCTTC.

This chain connects TRBV7-9 to TRBJ2-5; TRBD2 might be the D (5 bases). The CDR3 is made up of 11 amino acids. The germline gives CDR1 SEHNR, CDR2 FQNEAQ (reference sequence). Trimming cost V 5 bases and J 7 bases, with 8 bases left between them. In DNA, the CDR3 is TGTGCCAGCAGCCCTGGGAGGACCCAGTACTTC. This translates into CASSPGRTQYF.

The genes are TRBV20-1 and TRBJ2-7; 9 bases match TRBD2. V lost 5 bases, J lost 2 bases, and 7 bases stayed unmatched. This CDR3 comprises 14 residues. Germline lookup yields CDR1 DFQATT and CDR2 SNEGSKA (reference sequence). CDR3 in amino acids: CSALAGTLTYEQYF. CDR3 bases: TGCAGTGCTCTAGCGGGGACCCTAACCTACGAGCAGTACTTC.

This sequence joins TRBV9 and TRBJ1-1; D gene uncertain. The CDR3 has 15 residues. Trimming left V 0 bases short and J 0 bases short, with 9 bases between. Per germline, CDR1 SGDLS and CDR2 YYNGEE. CDR3 region: CASSVGSLMNTEAFF. The CDR3 DNA follows: TGTGCCAGCAGCGTAGGCAGCCTCATGAACACTGAAGCTTTCTTT.

The CDR3 loop reads CASSQTGGGNTGELFF. DNA for the CDR3: TGTGCCAGCAGCCAGACAGGGGGTGGGAACACCGGGGAGCTGTTTTTT. The chain combines TRBV25-1 with TRBJ2-2, with 9 bases identical to TRBD1. The CDR3 length is 16 residues. Germline assignment: CDR1 MGHDK and CDR2 SYGVNS. The V and J ends lost 6 bases and 1 base, in that order; junction bases with no gene match: 6.

As concerns this clonotype: This may come from a read error, since a much larger clone is one base off. The chain is built from TRBV18 and TRBJ2-3, with D hard to call. The CDR3 totals 16 residues. With 0 bases removed from V and 5 bases from J, the gap between germline ends came to 15 bases. Germline V gene sequence: CDR1 KGHSH, CDR2 LQKENI. CDR3 sequence reads: CASSPPVEIDEDTQYF. The DNA for the CDR3 is TGTGCCAGCTCACCACCGGTCGAGATCGACGAAGATACGCAGTATTTT.